The source of this T cell receptor beta chain is a study of blood T cell repertoires in COVID-19. Trimming shortened V by 3 bases and J by 0 bases, and 11 bases separated the two germline ends. Per the germline V gene, CDR1 is SGHRS and CDR2 is YFSETQ. The CDR3 has 15 amino acids. Method: immunoSEQ multiplex PCR; TCRdb's copy keeps in-frame clones and lacks some. The data hold about 130,000 clones, with over 65% observed a single time. The sequence was obtained from a woman aged 45-65 years who had recovered from COVID-19. Specimen: PBMCs or T cells enriched from blood (not recorded which). The chain links TRBV5-1 to TRBJ2-3; perhaps TRBD1 as D (6 bases). This CDR3 is CASSSGTTSTDTQYF. CDR3 nucleotides: TGCGCCAGCAGCTCCGGGACAACTAGCACAGATACGCAGTATTTT. Filled out from reference TRBV5-1 and TRBJ2-3, the complete variable domain reads KAGVTQTPRYLIKTRGQQVTLSCSPISGHRSVSWYQQTPGQGLQFLFEYFSETQRNKGNFPGRFSGRQFSNSRSEMNVSTLELGDSALYLCASSSGTTSTDTQYFGPGTRLTVL.